These 13 T cell receptor beta chains originate from one sample sequenced in a study of T cells in Graves' hyperthyroidism and ophthalmopathy. Amplification targeted TCR beta CDR3 regions from RNA transcripts. The HTBI primer set was used in a first-round RT-PCR of the TCR CDR3. TCRdb called the multiplex PCR reads again in MiXCR, with one record for every CDR3 protein. The sample yields 750,000 to 900,000 distinct CDR3 sequences, 38% seen once. Sequenced input: blood. Receptors originate from a man younger than 35 with Graves' hyperthyroidism.

This clonotype was seen only a few times. The V gene is TRBV9, the J gene TRBJ2-7; 9 bases line up with TRBD1. Germline loops: CDR1 SGDLS, CDR2 YYNGEE. The ends lost 0 bases at V and 5 bases at J; junction bases unmatched: 3. The CDR3 totals 14 residues. CDR3 residues: CASSVGDRAHEQYF. In DNA form, the CDR3 reads TGTGCCAGCAGCGTAGGGGACAGGGCCCACGAGCAGTACTTC.

The table lists this clonotype with many counts. This chain uses TRBV6-5 with TRBJ2-7; D remains ambiguous. V dropped 4 bases and J dropped 2 bases, with 15 bases sitting between them. Germline CDR1 MNHEY, CDR2 SVGAGI. This CDR3 is 15 amino acids long. DNA for the CDR3: TGTGCCAGCAGTTCGACACCGACCACCACCTACGAGCAGTACTTC. Its translation: CASSSTPTTTYEQYF.

V and J are TRBV9 and TRBJ2-5; D unclear. The V end was cut by 0 bases, the J end by 5 bases, with 17 bases between. The germline V gene encodes CDR1 SGDLS and CDR2 YYNGEE. The CDR3 has 16 residues. The CDR3: CASSVERGHLGETQYF. The CDR3 DNA sequence: TGTGCCAGCAGCGTAGAGAGAGGCCACCTTGGGGAGACCCAGTACTTC.

The table lists this clonotype with a count of one. The chain recombines TRBV7-9 with TRBJ1-2; tentatively, D is TRBD1 (5 bases). This CDR3 region has 14 residues. V gave up 0 bases and J gave up 11 bases, with 16 bases separating them. Germline V gene sequence: CDR1 SEHNR, CDR2 FQNEAQ (reference sequence). This CDR3 reads CASSLAYRNIGYTF. The CDR3, as DNA: TGTGCCAGCAGCTTAGCGTACAGGAACATAGGGTACACCTTC.

About this clonotype itself: With a much larger clone just one base away, this may be a read error. This sequence joins TRBV2 and TRBJ2-5, with 8 bases fitting TRBD2. The CDR3 is made up of 15 amino acids. The germline CDR1 and CDR2 sequences are SNHLY and FYNNEI. The junction had 3 bases not matched to a gene; V was cut back by 3 bases and J by 0 bases. DNA of the CDR3: TGTGCCAGCAGTGACAAGCGGGGGTACCAAGAGACCCAGTACTTC. It specifies CASSDKRGYQETQYF.

This clonotype was counted between two and nine times. V usage is TRBV5-1 and J usage is TRBJ1-2; TRBD1 might be the D (6 bases). Between the trimmed V and J ends, which lost 0 bases and 6 bases, there was a span of 9 bases. CDR1 and CDR2 from the germline V gene are SGHRS and YFSETQ. CDR3 size: 13 residues. The CDR3 bases are TGCGCCAGCAGCTTGGACAGGGAGCATGGCTACACCTTC. It codes for CASSLDREHGYTF.

This clonotype was counted ten times or more. The genes are TRBV10-3 and TRBJ2-7; 7 nucleotides align to TRBD1. Trimming cost V 4 bases and J 2 bases; bases outside gene matches: 2. The CDR3 length is 13 residues. Germline V gene data show CDR1 as ENHRY and CDR2 as SYGVKD. CDR3 amino acids: CAISAGQAYEQYF. The CDR3 DNA reads TGTGCCATCAGTGCAGGACAGGCCTACGAGCAGTACTTC.

The chain has TRBV12-3 or TRBV12-4 and TRBJ1-3, with D possibly being TRBD1 (6 bases). The V end lost 3 bases, the J end lost 4 bases, and 10 bases lay between the germline ends. The CDR3 sequence is 14 residues long. The DNA of the CDR3 is TGTGCCAGCAGTTTTGCAGGGGTCGGAAACACCATATATTTT. Its translation: CASSFAGVGNTIYF.

This sequence joins TRBV29-1 and TRBJ1-1; 9 nucleotides match TRBD1. CDR1 is SQVTM and CDR2 is ANQGSEA in the germline V gene. Germline trimming cut 8 bases from V and 0 bases from J; bases unmatched to any gene: 4. This CDR3 has 13 amino acids. The CDR3 reads CSSDRGMNTEAFF. As DNA, the CDR3 is TGCAGCTCGGACAGGGGTATGAACACTGAAGCTTTCTTT. Drawing the rest from reference TRBV29-1 and TRBJ1-1, the complete variable domain is SAVISQKPSRDICQRGTSLTIQCQVDSQVTMMFWYRQQPGQSLTLIATANQGSEATYESGFVIDKFPISRPNLTFSTLTVSNMSPEDSSIYLCSSDRGMNTEAFFGQGTRLTVV.

The rearrangement uses TRBV2 and TRBJ2-2; no firm D call. The CDR3 loop spans 12 amino acids. The V end was cut by 3 bases, the J end by 6 bases, with 5 bases between. CDR1 is SNHLY, CDR2 FYNNEI, per germline. DNA of the CDR3: TGTGCCAGCAGTGATCCACCCGGGGAGCTGTTTTTT. This encodes CASSDPPGELFF.

This clonotype occurred a few times. This chain joins TRBV7-2 and TRBJ2-5, with 12 positions matching TRBD2. Germline V gene sequence: CDR1 SGHTA, CDR2 FQGNSA. The CDR3 extends over 18 amino acids. The J segment lost 2 bases and the V segment lost 1 base, leaving 8 bases of the junction unmatched. The CDR3 nucleotides read TGTGCCAGCAGCTTAGGCAGCACACTAGCGGGGGGTCAAGAGACCCAGTACTTC. Its translation is CASSLGSTLAGGQETQYF.

The table lists this clonotype with many counts. The genes are TRBV14 and TRBJ1-1; D is undetermined. Deletions cut 1 base from V and 6 bases from J, with 6 bases between. Per the germline V gene, CDR1 is SGHDN and CDR2 is FVKESK. This CDR3 has 12 amino acids. This CDR3 is CASSQGSAEAFF. The CDR3 DNA sequence: TGTGCCAGCAGCCAAGGTTCGGCTGAAGCTTTCTTT.

A few counts support this clonotype. Possible read error: a much larger clone is one base away. The rearrangement links TRBV6-5 to TRBJ2-6, with TRBD1 identical over 8 bases. Per the germline V gene, CDR1 is MNHEY and CDR2 is SVGAGI. The trim removed 10 bases at V and 0 bases at J, leaving 8 bases unmatched. The CDR3 contains 16 residues. Written as DNA, the CDR3 is TGTGCCAACACCCAGGGGGCCGGCTCTGGGGCCAACGTCCTGACTTTC. This encodes CANTQGAGSGANVLTF.